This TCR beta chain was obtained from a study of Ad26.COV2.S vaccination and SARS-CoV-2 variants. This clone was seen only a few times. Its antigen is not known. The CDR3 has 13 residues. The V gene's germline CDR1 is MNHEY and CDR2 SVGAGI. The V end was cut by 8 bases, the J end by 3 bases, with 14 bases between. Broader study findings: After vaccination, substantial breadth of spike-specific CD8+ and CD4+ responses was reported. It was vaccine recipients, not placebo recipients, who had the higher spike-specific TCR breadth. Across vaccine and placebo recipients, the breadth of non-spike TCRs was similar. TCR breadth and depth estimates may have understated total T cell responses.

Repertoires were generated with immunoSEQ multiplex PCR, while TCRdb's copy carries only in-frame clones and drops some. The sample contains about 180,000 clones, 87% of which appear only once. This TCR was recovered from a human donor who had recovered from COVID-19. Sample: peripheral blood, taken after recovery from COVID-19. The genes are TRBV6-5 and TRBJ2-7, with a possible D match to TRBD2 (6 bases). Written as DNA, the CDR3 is TGTGCCAGCTTGGGACGGAGGGACTACGAGCAGTACTTC. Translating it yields CASLGRRDYEQYF.